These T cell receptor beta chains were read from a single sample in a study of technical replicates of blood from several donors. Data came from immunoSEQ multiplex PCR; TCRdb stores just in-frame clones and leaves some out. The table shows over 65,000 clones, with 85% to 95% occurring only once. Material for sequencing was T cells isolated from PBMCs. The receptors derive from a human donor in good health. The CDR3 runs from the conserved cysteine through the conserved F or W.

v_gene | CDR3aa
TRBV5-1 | CASSPGQGAVNEQFF
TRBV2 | CASSDWQRETQYF
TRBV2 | CASSYRWETQYF
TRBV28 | CASSFVGQGSYEQYF
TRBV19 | CASSRGQAYSYEQYF
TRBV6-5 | CASSYSSRGNTEAFF
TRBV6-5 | CASRTTGNYGYTF
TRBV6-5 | CASSLGLGREKLFF
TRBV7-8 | CASSLAAGTNTEAFF
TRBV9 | CASSGGGTTTWEQFF
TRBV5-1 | CASKQLAGGSYEQYF
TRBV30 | CAWTYNEGNQPQHF
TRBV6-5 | CASSRAFTGEAFF
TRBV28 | CASSILPGTEAFF
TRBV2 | CASRGGVNTEAFF
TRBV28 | CASSFPTGISEQYF
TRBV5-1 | CASSLAKTSGANEQFF
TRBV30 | CAWSVLAAAEAFF
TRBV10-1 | CASKAGPTSGSGDTQYF
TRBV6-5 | CASRTYNSPLHF
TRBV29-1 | CSVYILGQSTGELFF
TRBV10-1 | CASSESAITDTQYF
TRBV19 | CASSIEGAGELFF
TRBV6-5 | CASSYGGEQFF
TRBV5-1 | CASSLVGRGSADTEAFF
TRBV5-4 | CASSPGQGQSPLHF
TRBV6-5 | CASSYENRGAGDEQFF
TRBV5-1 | CASSLVGSGANVLTF
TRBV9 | CASSVVSGRGADAQYF
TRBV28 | CATMDRKLGTDTQYF
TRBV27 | CASSSPRQEASDTQYF
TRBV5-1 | CASSSSVASGSGETQYF
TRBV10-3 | CAISVGQQTYEQYF
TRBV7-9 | CASSFVGAGQPQHF
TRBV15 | CATKAGTSGRAEQYF
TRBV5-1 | CASSAGPDRDFNYGYTF
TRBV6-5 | CASSYMGPTEAFF
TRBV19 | CASKDFRDRVLNTEAFF
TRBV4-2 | CASSQAGGGNQPQHF